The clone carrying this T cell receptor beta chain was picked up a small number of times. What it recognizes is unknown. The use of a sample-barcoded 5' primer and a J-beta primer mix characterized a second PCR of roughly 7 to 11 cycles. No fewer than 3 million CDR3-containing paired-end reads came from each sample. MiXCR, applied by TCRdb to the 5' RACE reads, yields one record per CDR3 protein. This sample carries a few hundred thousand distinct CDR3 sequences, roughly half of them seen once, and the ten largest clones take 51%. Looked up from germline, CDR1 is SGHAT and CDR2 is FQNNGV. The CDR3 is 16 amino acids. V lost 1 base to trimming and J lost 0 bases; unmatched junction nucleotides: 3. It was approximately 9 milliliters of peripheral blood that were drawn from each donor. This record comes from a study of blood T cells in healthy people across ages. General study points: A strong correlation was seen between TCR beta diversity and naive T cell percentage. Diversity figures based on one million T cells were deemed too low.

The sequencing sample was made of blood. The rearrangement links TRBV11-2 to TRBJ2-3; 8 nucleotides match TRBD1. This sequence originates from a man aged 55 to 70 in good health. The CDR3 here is CASSLGGQVSTDTQYF. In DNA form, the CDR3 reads TGTGCCAGCAGCTTAGGGGGACAGGTTAGCACAGATACGCAGTATTTT. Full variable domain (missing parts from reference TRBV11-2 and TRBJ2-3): EAGVAQSPRYKIIEKRQSVAFWCNPISGHATLYWYQQILGQGPKLLIQFQNNGVVDDSQLPKDRFSAERLKGVDSTLKIQPAKLEDSAVYLCASSLGGQVSTDTQYFGPGTRLTVL.